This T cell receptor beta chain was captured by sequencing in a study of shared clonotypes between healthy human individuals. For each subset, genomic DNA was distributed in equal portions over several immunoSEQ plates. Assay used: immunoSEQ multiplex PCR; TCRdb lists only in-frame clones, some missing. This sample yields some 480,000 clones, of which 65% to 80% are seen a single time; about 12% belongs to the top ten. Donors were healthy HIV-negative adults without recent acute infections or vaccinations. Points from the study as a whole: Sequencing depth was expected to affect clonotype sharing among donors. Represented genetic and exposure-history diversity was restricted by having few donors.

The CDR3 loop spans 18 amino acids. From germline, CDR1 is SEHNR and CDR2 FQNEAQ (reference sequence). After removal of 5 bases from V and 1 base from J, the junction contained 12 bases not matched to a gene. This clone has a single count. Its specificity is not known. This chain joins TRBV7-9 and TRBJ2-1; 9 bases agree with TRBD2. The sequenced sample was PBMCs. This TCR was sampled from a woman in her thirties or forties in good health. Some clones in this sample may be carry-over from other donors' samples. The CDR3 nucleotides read TGTGCCAGCAGCCCCCGGGGTAGCGGGAGCGAGTCCTACAATGAGCAGTTCTTC. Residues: CASSPRGSGSESYNEQFF.